This TCR beta chain was sequenced for a study of T cell responses to AZD1222 COVID-19 vaccine. Germline V gene data show CDR1 as SGHRS and CDR2 as YFSETQ. V lost 3 bases and J 0 bases, leaving 25 bases between the germline ends. The length of the CDR3 is 20 residues. Profiled with immunoSEQ multiplex PCR; TCRdb holds only in-frame clones, not every one. The top ten clones hold 7.5% to 9.5% of a sample with roughly 110,000 clones, roughly 90% of them seen once. The material was peripheral blood, obtained 28 days after the second AZD1222 dose. The chain carries TRBV5-1 and TRBJ2-4, with D perhaps matching TRBD1 (5 bases). The receptor was isolated from an adult who received the AZD1222 COVID-19 vaccine. CDR3 amino acids: CASSWGRQGRQQIAKNIQYF. Written as DNA, the CDR3 is TGCGCCAGCAGCTGGGGTCGGCAGGGAAGGCAACAAATAGCCAAAAACATTCAGTACTTC.